A selection of T cell receptor beta chains follows, all from one sample in a study of CD8+ T cells in alopecia areata. Sequencing used immunoSEQ multiplex PCR; TCRdb keeps in-frame clones, though not all of them. The table lists approximately 99,000 clones, approximately 61% of them singletons. The sequencing input was NKG2D-low CD8+ T cells sorted from blood. The origin of the receptors is a human donor with alopecia areata. CDR3s include the opening cysteine and the closing phenylalanine or tryptophan. Each record gives: J gene, V gene, CDR3 length, CDR3 protein.

TRBJ2-3 TRBV4-2 16 CASSQEFPSQPDTQYF
TRBJ1-5 TRBV19 14 CATSSVGGNQPQHF
TRBJ2-7 TRBV5-1 14 CASSLSGGGYEQYF
TRBJ1-5 TRBV7-9 14 CASSLGPGSQPQHF
TRBJ2-7 TRBV6-6 14 CASSYSASGYEQYF
TRBJ2-6 TRBV7-3 16 CASSFSRSSGANVLTF
TRBJ2-7 TRBV6-6 11 CASSNSGEQYF
TRBJ2-7 TRBV15 20 CATSSSQGFRTSGRTYEQYF
TRBJ2-3 TRBV4-2 18 CASSQVVGRDRVTDTQYF
TRBJ2-1 TRBV7-9 12 CASSLGAQGQFF
TRBJ2-3 TRBV7-3 16 CASSLHSGQNTDTQYF
TRBJ2-2 TRBV15 19 CATSAKGLAGVRNTGELFF
TRBJ2-1 TRBV28 16 CASSLFHRGSYNEQFF
TRBJ2-2 TRBV29-1 11 CSVENTGELFF
TRBJ2-7 TRBV7-9 11 CASSLVGEQYF
TRBJ1-4 TRBV2 16 CASSETRTGNSVELFF
TRBJ1-2 TRBV6-1 15 CASSGPGGSEPNYTF
TRBJ1-1 TRBV29-1 12 CSVETGELGAFF
TRBJ1-1 TRBV9 13 CASSVDPIAEAFF